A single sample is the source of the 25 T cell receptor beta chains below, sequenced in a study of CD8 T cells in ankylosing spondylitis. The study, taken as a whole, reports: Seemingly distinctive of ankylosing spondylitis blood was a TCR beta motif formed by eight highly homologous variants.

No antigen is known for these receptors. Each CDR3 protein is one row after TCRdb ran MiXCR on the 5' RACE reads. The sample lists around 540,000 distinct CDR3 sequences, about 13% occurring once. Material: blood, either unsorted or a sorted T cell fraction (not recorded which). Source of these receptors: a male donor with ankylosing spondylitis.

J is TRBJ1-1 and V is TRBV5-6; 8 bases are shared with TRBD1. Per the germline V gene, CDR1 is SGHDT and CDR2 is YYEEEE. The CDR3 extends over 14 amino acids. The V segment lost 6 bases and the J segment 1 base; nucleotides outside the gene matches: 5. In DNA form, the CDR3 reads TGTGCCAGCAAGACCGGGACAGGGAACACTGAAGCTTTCTTT. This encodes CASKTGTGNTEAFF.

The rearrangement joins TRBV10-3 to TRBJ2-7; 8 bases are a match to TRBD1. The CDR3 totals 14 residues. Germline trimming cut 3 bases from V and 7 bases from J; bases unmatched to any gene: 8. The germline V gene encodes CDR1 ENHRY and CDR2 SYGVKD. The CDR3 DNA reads TGTGCCATCAGTGAAAACAGGGGGACGGGGGAGCAGTACTTC. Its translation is CAISENRGTGEQYF.

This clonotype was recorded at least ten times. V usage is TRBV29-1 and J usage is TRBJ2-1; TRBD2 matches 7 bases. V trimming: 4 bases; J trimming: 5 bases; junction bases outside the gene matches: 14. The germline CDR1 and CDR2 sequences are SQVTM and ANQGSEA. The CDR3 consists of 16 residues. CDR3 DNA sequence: TGCAGCGTTGGTTCCGGGCGCGGGAGTTATCACAATGAGCAGTTCTTC. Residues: CSVGSGRGSYHNEQFF.

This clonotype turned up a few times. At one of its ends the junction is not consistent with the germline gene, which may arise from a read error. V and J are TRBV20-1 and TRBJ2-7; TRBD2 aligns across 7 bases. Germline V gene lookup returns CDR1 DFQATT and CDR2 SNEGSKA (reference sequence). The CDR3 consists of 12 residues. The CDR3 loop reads CSAALRGLAEHF. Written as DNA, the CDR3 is TGCAGTGCTGCCCTCCGCGGGCTAGCGGAGCACTTC.

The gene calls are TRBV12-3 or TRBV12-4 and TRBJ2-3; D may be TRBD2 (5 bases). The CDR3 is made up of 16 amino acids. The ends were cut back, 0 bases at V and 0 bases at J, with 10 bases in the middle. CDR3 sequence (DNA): TGTGCCAGCAGTTTAGCTAGGACTTCTAGCACAGATACGCAGTATTTT. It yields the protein CASSLARTSSTDTQYF.

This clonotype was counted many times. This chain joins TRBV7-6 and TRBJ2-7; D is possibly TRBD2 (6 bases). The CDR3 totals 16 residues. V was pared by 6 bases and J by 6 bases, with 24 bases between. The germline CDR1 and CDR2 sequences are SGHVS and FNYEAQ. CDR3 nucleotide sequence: TGTGCCAGCAGTTCTCAAGGTGGATTAGCGGCCCTCGAGCAGTACTTC. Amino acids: CASSSQGGLAALEQYF.

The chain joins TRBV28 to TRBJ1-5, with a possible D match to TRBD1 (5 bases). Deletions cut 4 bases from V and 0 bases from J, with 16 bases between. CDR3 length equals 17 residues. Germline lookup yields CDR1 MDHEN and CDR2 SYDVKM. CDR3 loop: CASSSGAYEFSNQPQHF. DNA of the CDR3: TGTGCCAGCAGTTCCGGGGCATACGAGTTTAGCAATCAGCCCCAGCATTTT.

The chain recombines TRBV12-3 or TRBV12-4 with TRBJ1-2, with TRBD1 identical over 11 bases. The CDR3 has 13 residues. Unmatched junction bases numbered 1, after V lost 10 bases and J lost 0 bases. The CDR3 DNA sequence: TGTGCCACGGGACAGGGGGCTAACTATGGCTACACCTTC. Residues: CATGQGANYGYTF.

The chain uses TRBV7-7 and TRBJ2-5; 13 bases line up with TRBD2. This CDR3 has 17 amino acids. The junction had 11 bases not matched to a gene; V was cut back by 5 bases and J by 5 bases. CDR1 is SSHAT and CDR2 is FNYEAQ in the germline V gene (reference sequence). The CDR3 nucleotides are TGTGCCAGCAGCCCAAGGACTAGCGGGAGTAGTCGGGAGACCCAGTACTTC. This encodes CASSPRTSGSSRETQYF.

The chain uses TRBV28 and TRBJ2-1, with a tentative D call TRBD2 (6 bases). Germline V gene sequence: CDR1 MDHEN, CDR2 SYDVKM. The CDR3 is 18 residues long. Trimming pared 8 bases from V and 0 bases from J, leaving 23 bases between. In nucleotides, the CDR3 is TGTGCCAGCGAATTCCTCGGAGGGACGGAAAGCTCCTACAATGAGCAGTTCTTC. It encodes CASEFLGGTESSYNEQFF.

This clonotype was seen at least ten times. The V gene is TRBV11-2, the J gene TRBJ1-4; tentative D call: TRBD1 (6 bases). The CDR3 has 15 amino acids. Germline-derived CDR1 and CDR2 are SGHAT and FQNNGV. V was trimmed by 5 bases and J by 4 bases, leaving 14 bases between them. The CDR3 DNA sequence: TGTGCCAGCAGCAAGAACAGGGCGGGTAATGAAAAACTGTTTTTT. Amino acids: CASSKNRAGNEKLFF.

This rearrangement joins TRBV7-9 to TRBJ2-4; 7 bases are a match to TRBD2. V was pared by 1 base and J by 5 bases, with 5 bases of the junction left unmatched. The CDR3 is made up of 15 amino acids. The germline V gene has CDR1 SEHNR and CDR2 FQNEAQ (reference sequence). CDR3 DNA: TGTGCCAGCAGCTTAGAGGGACTAAGAGAAAACATTCAGTACTTC. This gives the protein CASSLEGLRENIQYF.

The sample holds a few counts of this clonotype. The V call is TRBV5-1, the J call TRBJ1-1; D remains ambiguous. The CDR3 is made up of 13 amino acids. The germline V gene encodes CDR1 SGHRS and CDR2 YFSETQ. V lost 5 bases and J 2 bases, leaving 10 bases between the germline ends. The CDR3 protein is CASRPGRNTEAFF. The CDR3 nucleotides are TGCGCCAGCAGGCCGGGCCGTAACACTGAAGCTTTCTTT.

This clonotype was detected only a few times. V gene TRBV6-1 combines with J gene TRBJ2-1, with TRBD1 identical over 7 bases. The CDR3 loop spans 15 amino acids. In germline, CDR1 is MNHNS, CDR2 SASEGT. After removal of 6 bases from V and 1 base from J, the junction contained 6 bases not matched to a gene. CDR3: CASSEQGFSYNEQFF. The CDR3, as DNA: TGTGCCAGCAGCGAACAGGGGTTTTCCTACAATGAGCAGTTCTTC.

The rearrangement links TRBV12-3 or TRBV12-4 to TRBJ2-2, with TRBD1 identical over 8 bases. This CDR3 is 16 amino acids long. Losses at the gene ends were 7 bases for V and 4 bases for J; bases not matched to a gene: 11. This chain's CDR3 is CASTLLRGPGTGELFF. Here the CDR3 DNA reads TGTGCCAGCACACTACTCAGGGGGCCCGGCACCGGGGAGCTGTTTTTT.

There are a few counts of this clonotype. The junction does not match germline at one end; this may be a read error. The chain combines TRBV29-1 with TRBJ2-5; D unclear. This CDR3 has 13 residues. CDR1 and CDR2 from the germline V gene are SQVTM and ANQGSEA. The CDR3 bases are TGCAGCGCCGAAGCCCATAGTCGCGAGAACCAGTACTTC. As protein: CSAEAHSRENQYF. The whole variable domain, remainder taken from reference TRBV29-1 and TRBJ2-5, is SAVISQKPSRDICQRGTSLTIQCQVDSQVTMMFWYRQQPGQSLTLIATANQGSEATYESGFVIDKFPISRPNLTFSTLTVSNMSPEDSSIYLCSAEAHSRENQYFGPGTRLLVL.

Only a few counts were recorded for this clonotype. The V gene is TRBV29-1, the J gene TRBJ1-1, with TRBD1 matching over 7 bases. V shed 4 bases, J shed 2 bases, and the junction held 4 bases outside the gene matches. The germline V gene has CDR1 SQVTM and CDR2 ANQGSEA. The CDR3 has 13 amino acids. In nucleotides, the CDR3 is TGCAGCGTTGCAGGGGGAATTAACACTGAAGCTTTCTTT. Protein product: CSVAGGINTEAFF.

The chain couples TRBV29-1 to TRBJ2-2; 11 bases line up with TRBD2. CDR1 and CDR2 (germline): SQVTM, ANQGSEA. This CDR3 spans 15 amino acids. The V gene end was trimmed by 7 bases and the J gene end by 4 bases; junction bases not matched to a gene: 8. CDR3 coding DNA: TGCAGCGCCGTAGCTAGCGGGAGGAGCACCGGGGAGCTGTTTTTT. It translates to CSAVASGRSTGELFF.

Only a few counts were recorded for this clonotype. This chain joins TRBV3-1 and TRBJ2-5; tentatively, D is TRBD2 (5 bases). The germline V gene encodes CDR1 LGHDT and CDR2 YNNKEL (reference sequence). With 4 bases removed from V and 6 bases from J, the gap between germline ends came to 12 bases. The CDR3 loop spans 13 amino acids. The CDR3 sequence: CASSPRGGKTQYF. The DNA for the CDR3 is TGTGCCAGCAGCCCCCGGGGTGGCAAGACCCAGTACTTC.

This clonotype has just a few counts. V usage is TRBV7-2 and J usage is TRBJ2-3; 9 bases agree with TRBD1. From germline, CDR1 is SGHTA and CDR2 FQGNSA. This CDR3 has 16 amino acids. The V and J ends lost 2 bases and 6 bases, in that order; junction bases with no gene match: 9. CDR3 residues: CASSLSGDRVWDTQYF. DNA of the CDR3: TGTGCCAGCAGCTTATCTGGGGACAGGGTGTGGGATACGCAGTATTTT. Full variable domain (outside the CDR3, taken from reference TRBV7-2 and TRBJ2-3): GAGVSQSPSNKVTEKGKDVELRCDPISGHTALYWYRQSLGQGLEFLIYFQGNSAPDKSGLPSDRFSAERTGGSVSTLTIQRTQQEDSAVYLCASSLSGDRVWDTQYFGPGTRLTVL.

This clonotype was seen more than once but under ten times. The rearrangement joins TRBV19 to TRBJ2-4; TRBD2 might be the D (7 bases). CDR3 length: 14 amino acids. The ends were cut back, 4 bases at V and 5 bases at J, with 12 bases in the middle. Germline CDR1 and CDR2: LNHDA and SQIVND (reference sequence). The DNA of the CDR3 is TGTGCCAGTAGTAGGGGGGGCGATCAAAACATTCAGTACTTC. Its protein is CASSRGGDQNIQYF.

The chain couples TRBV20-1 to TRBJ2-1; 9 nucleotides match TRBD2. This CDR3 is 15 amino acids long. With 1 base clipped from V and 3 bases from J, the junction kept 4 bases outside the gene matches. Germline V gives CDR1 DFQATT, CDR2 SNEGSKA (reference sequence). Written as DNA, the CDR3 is TGCAGTGCTAGAGGGGGGCGGGAGGGCTACAATGAGCAGTTCTTC. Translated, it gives CSARGGREGYNEQFF.

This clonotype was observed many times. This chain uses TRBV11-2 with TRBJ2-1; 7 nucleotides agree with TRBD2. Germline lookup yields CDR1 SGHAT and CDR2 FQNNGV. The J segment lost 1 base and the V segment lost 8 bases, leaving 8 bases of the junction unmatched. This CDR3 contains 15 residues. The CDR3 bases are TGTGCCAGCCGCACCCCGCGGGAGTCCTACAATGAGCAGTTCTTC. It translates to CASRTPRESYNEQFF.

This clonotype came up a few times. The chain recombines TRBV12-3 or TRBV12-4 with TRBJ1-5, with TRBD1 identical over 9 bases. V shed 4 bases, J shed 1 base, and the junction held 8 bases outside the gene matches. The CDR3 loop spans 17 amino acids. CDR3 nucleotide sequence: TGTGCCAGCAGTTACCTACAGGGGGCCGGGAGCAATCAGCCCCAGCATTTT. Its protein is CASSYLQGAGSNQPQHF.

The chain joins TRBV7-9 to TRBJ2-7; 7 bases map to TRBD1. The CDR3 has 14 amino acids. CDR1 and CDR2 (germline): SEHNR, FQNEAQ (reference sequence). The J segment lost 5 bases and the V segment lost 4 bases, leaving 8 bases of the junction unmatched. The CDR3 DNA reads TGTGCCAGCAGCTCAGGACCTACAGGGGACGAGCAGTACGTC. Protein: CASSSGPTGDEQYV.